A selection of T cell receptor beta chains follows, all from one sample in a study of shared clonotypes between healthy human individuals. Sequencing was performed with immunoSEQ multiplex PCR; in TCRdb, only in-frame clones are kept and a portion is missing. The profile covers under 2,000,000 clones, with roughly 94% appearing a single time and around 1.2% taken by the ten largest. Sequencing used naive CD8+ T cells sorted from blood. The receptors originated from a man aged 18 to 29 in good health. Each CDR3 is given with its conserved first and last residue. D genes are given only for firm matches. Clone size, where shown, is once, few, many, or a class for clones that have expanded.

TRBJ2-7,-,-,TRBV19,TGTGCCAGTAGTATAGCACGGAGCTACGAGCAGTACTTC,CASSIARSYEQYF
TRBJ1-2,-,-,TRBV13,TGTGCCAGCAGCCCGACAGGAGCTAACTATGGCTACACCTTC,CASSPTGANYGYTF
TRBJ2-7,-,-,TRBV4-1,TGCGCCAGCAGCCAAGTGTGGGGAACGCCTAACGAGCAGTACTTC,CASSQVWGTPNEQYF
TRBJ2-7,TRBD1,-,TRBV6-1,TGTGCCAGCAGTGAAGGGGGACAGGGGGCTTACGAGCAGTACTTC,CASSEGGQGAYEQYF
TRBJ2-7,TRBD2,-,TRBV5-4,TGTGCCAGCAGCTTGCCAGGGACTAGCGGGAGAGGAACCTACGAGCAGTACTTC,CASSLPGTSGRGTYEQYF
TRBJ1-6,TRBD1,-,TRBV4-1,TGCGCCAGCAGCAAAAATCCCCAGGGGGCCTATAATTCACCCCTCCACTTT,CASSKNPQGAYNSPLHF
TRBJ2-1,TRBD1,-,TRBV11-2,TGTGCCAGCAGTCCGGACAGGGGGGGATACAATGAGCAGTTCTTC,CASSPDRGGYNEQFF
TRBJ2-7,TRBD2,-,TRBV11-2,TGTGCCAGCAGCTGGACTAGCGGGAGTATTTACGAGCAGTACTTC,CASSWTSGSIYEQYF
TRBJ2-3,TRBD2,-,TRBV10-3,TGTGCCATCAGCTTTGCTAGCGGGGGCGAAAGCACAGATACGCAGTATTTT,CAISFASGGESTDTQYF
TRBJ1-1,-,-,TRBV9,TGTGCCAGCAGCGGCACCAAAGGAGAGAACACTGAAGCTTTCTTT,CASSGTKGENTEAFF
TRBJ2-1,TRBD2,-,TRBV12-5,TGTGCTAGTGGTTTGACTAGCGACTACAATGAGCAGTTCTTC,CASGLTSDYNEQFF
TRBJ1-4,TRBD1,-,TRBV6-1,TGTGCCAGCAGTGAATGGGGGACAGGTAGTAATGAAAAACTGTTTTTT,CASSEWGTGSNEKLFF
TRBJ2-3,-,once,TRBV21-1,TGTGCCAGCAGCACCCGTACGGGACTAGCGGGAGAGTATCTTGGCACAGGTACGCAGTATTTT,CASSTRTGLAGEYLGTGTQYF
TRBJ2-5,-,-,TRBV12-1,TGTGCCAGCACCAGCGCCCTCCAAGAGACCCAGTACTTC,CASTSALQETQYF
TRBJ1-1,-,-,TRBV5-5,TGTGCCAGCAGCTTCTTGAGGAGCCCGACTGAAGCTTTCTTT,CASSFLRSPTEAFF
TRBJ1-5,-,-,TRBV27,TGTGCCAGCAGTAGGCAGGGGATCAATCAGCCCCAGCATTTT,CASSRQGINQPQHF
TRBJ2-7,TRBD1,-,TRBV7-9,TGTGCCAGCACCCTGGGGGGACAGGGAGCCTACGAGCAGTACTTC,CASTLGGQGAYEQYF
TRBJ2-3,-,-,TRBV4-1,TGCGCCAGCAGCCAGGTCCAGGGCACAGATACGCAGTATTTT,CASSQVQGTDTQYF
TRBJ2-2,-,-,TRBV2,TGTGCCAGCAGTGGTACGGGGGATCAGACAATTGGGTCCCTGTTTTTT,CASSGTGDQTIGSLFF
TRBJ2-3,-,-,TRBV5-1,TGCGCCAGCAGCTCACCCAGCACAGATACGCAGTATTTT,CASSSPSTDTQYF
TRBJ1-4,-,-,TRBV27,TGTGCCAGCAGTTTAGGCGGGGGCCATGAAAAACTGTTTTTT,CASSLGGGHEKLFF
TRBJ2-2,-,-,TRBV10-1,TGCGCCAGCAGTGGTTCGACTCTTGAAACCGGGGAGCTGTTTTTT,CASSGSTLETGELFF
TRBJ1-2,-,-,TRBV6-1,TGTGCCAGCACTGAATTGGGGACATTCTATGGCTACACCTTC,CASTELGTFYGYTF